This T cell receptor (beta chain) was sequenced for a study of blood T cell repertoires in COVID-19. Study details: Spain, Italy and the United States supplied samples that represented acute and convalescent COVID-19. PBMCs, B-cell-depleted T cells, or T cells provided the cDNA or gDNA that made up the material.

Germline CDR1 is MNHEY and CDR2 is SMNVEV (reference sequence). V was shortened by 7 bases and J by 6 bases, with 19 bases between the two germline ends. The CDR3 contains 15 residues. Original handling: Nucleated cell counts were estimated from reference gene primer amplification. TCRdb's copy holds only in-frame clones and misses some; the assay was immunoSEQ multiplex PCR. V and J calls and clone size are as listed in that table; D and trimming were resolved from the DNA. The sample contains 100,000 to 120,000 clones, 76% of which appear only once. This clone was detected a few times. The source is an elderly woman with acute or convalescent COVID-19. Sequenced material: peripheral blood. The V gene is TRBV27, the J gene TRBJ2-1; D not resolved. CDR3 sequence (DNA): TGTGCCAGCACCCTCGACTCGACCACCCCCAATGAGCAGTTCTTC. Its translation: CASTLDSTTPNEQFF.